Here is one TCR beta chain with its context. This clonotype came up many times. Its antigen is still unknown. The sample holds no much larger clone one base away, and base qualities are not on file. TCR beta VDJ combination and CDR3 sequence profiling used genomic DNA as the template. TCR repertoire sequencing was run on an Illumina HiSeq 2000. In the source study's methods: TRBV/TRBJ rearrangement plots, CDR3 size and DJ length profiles, and Simpson's diversity index were used to assess repertoires. The immunodominant clone was defined as the most abundant DNA sequence in deep sequencing data. CDR3 amino acid sequences were screened for sharing across subjects and compared with published repertoires and the VDJdb database. TCRdb reran the public reads through fastp at Q25 and MiXCR, keeping productive beta chains. Rows are combined by CDR3 protein, so each entry shows the most common genes and DNA. The V and J calls and clone size come from TCRdb's table, not from the authors' own analysis. In all, the sample holds 150,000 to 200,000 distinct CDR3 sequences, and 47% of those were seen once. The ten largest make up roughly 2.8% of the sample.

This entry belongs to a study of CD8+CD57+ T cells in acquired aplastic anemia (dated by TCRdb to the late 2010s). General notes on the study: DNA extracted from sorted CD4+ and CD8+ cells had a mean of about 3 ug, with a range of about 0.18 to 27.4 ug. A CD8+CD57+ expansion meant a frequency higher than the mean frequency seen in healthy subjects.

Here is what the overall study found, with its caveats: No significant difference in CD8+ Simpson's diversity was found between patients and healthy controls (P=0.060). Although 25 to 30 CD8+ CDR3 sequences were shared by patients and controls, these sequences appeared highly expressed in patients and within the immunodominant clones of patients.

Expansion of CD8+CD57+ cells had been shown by flow cytometry in the patients chosen for sequencing. Every patient had a diagnosis of severe acquired aplastic anemia based on International Study of Aplastic Anemia and Agranulocytosis and Camitta criteria. Patients had received no therapy at the time of blood sampling. In the study, sorted CD4+ and CD8+ blood T cells from patients with severe aplastic anemia and from healthy subjects underwent deep sequencing of TCR repertoires. Patients were enrolled under clinicaltrials.gov protocols 00001620, 01623167, 00001397, 00071045, 00081523 and 00961064 in the USA. Ficoll-Paque density gradient centrifugation was used to isolate peripheral blood mononuclear cells. CD4+ and CD8+ T cells were sorted by FACS or magnetic beads before DNA extraction. The receptor was isolated from a human donor with aplastic anemia. Sequences were obtained from sorted CD4+, CD8+, or CD8+CD57+ T cells (not recorded which) from PBMCs.

The CDR3 here reads CATNGGPTNYGYTF. The nucleotide sequence reads TGTGCCACCAACGGGGGCCCCACTAACTATGGCTACACCTTC. The chain joins TRBV24-1 to TRBJ1-2; TRBD1 could be the D gene, as 6 bases match. The germline V gene gives CDR1 as KGHDR and CDR2 as SFDVKD. V sheds 8 bases and J sheds 0 bases, leaving 12 bases between their ends. Inclusive of the bounding cysteine and phenylalanine, the CDR3 is 14 residues long. The DNA shown is the 42-base CDR3, in frame from base 1.